This T cell receptor beta chain was identified in a study of CD8+ T cells in alopecia areata. CDR3 length: 14 amino acids. Looked up from germline, CDR1 is GTSNPN and CDR2 is SVGIG (reference sequence). Losses at the gene ends were 3 bases for V and 8 bases for J; bases not matched to a gene: 10. Lesional scalp punch biopsies and peripheral blood were collected from alopecia areata patients. This clone was counted a few times. The sequencing template was cDNA reverse transcribed from extracted RNA. Measured with immunoSEQ multiplex PCR; TCRdb has only the in-frame clones, and not every one. The sample yields 200,000 to 250,000 clones, 67% seen once.

Material: CD4+ T cells sorted from blood, obtained at week 0. The V and J genes are TRBV30 and TRBJ1-2; 9 bases fit TRBD1. This TCR came from a human donor with alopecia areata. The CDR3 region is CAWRRTDRGLGYTF. The CDR3 nucleotides read TGTGCCTGGAGGCGTACTGACAGGGGGTTAGGCTACACCTTC. Full variable domain (rest looked up from reference TRBV30 and TRBJ1-2): SQTIHQWPATLVQPVGSPLSLECTVEGTSNPNLYWYRQAAGRGLQLLFYSVGIGQISSEVPQNLSASRPQDRQFILSSKKLLLSDSGFYLCAWRRTDRGLGYTFGSGTRLTVV.